A single sample gave rise to the 18 T cell receptor beta chains below, sequenced in a study of blood T cell repertoires in COVID-19. Sequencing used immunoSEQ multiplex PCR; TCRdb keeps in-frame clones, though not all of them. The sample shows about 140,000 clones, about 82% of them seen only once. Sequencing input: peripheral blood. These receptors all come from a woman aged 55-69 years with acute or convalescent COVID-19.

The chain recombines TRBV7-9 with TRBJ2-7; 12 bases fit TRBD2. Germline loops: CDR1 SEHNR, CDR2 FQNEAQ (reference sequence). The CDR3 has 14 residues. Germline trimming cut 4 bases from V and 7 bases from J; bases unmatched to any gene: 5. The CDR3 loop is CASSSSGGAREQYF. Written as DNA, the CDR3 is TGTGCCAGCAGCTCTAGCGGGGGGGCACGTGAGCAGTACTTC.

In this sample, this clone turned up once. The V gene is TRBV4-1, the J gene TRBJ1-2; no reliable D call. This CDR3 is 14 amino acids long. Germline-derived CDR1 and CDR2 are MGHRA and YSYEKL. V lost 2 bases, J lost 0 bases, and 7 bases lay in between. The DNA for the CDR3 is TGCGCCAGCAGCCAACCTAGAGCTAACTATGGCTACACCTTC. Its protein is CASSQPRANYGYTF.

The chain carries TRBV19 and TRBJ1-2; the D gene is possibly TRBD1 (6 bases). The V end lost 4 bases, the J end lost 8 bases, and 14 bases lay between the germline ends. CDR1 is LNHDA and CDR2 is SQIVND in the germline V gene (reference sequence). The CDR3 contains 13 residues. CDR3 in amino acids: CASSTQGRGGYTF. Written as DNA, the CDR3 is TGTGCCAGTAGTACCCAGGGGAGAGGAGGCTACACCTTC.

The CDR3 DNA reads TGTGCCTCTGCTTACAGGGGTATGGACACAGATACGCAGTATTTT. It yields the protein CASAYRGMDTDTQYF. The chain is built from TRBV28 and TRBJ2-3; 7 nucleotides line up with TRBD1. This CDR3 spans 15 amino acids. The trim removed 11 bases at V and 2 bases at J, leaving 13 bases unmatched. Germline lookup yields CDR1 MDHEN and CDR2 SYDVKM.

This chain joins TRBV28 and TRBJ2-7, with D perhaps matching TRBD2 (7 bases). CDR1 is MDHEN, CDR2 SYDVKM, per germline. The CDR3 runs 15 residues. V was pared by 4 bases and J by 5 bases, with 18 bases between. The CDR3 reads CASSSLLGGADEQYF. The CDR3 bases are TGTGCCAGCAGTTCTCTCTTAGGGGGGGCCGACGAGCAGTACTTC. Supplemented by reference TRBV28 and TRBJ2-7, the full variable domain reads DVKVTQSSRYLVKRTGEKVFLECVQDMDHENMFWYRQDPGLGLRLIYFSYDVKMKEKGDIPEGYSVSREKKERFSLILESASTNQTSMYLCASSSLLGGADEQYFGPGTRLTVT.

The chain employs TRBV6-1 and TRBJ2-7, with D unresolved. Germline CDR1 MNHNS, CDR2 SASEGT. The CDR3 has 14 residues. V lost 1 base to trimming and J lost 1 base, with 8 bases between them. The CDR3 region has the DNA TGTGCCAGCAGTGAAGAGAAACAGTCCTACGAGCAGTACTTC. Translation gives CASSEEKQSYEQYF.

V gene TRBV5-1 combines with J gene TRBJ2-5, with TRBD2 as a possible D gene (5 bases). Germline-derived CDR1 and CDR2 are SGHRS and YFSETQ. The CDR3 totals 16 residues. Trimming stripped 2 bases from V and 3 bases from J, with 17 bases between. The CDR3 coding sequence is TGCGCCAGCAGCTTCCGGACTGTTGTTGGGGAAGAGACCCAGTACTTC. Its translation is CASSFRTVVGEETQYF.

This clone showed up just once. V and J are TRBV6-5 and TRBJ1-2, with no clear D. The length of the CDR3 is 12 residues. Trimming took off 6 bases at V and 4 bases at J, with 9 bases between the two ends. Germline V CDR1 and CDR2: MNHEY, SVGAGI. CDR3 nucleotides: TGTGCCAGCAGAGCGGGAACCTATGGCTACACCTTC. Residues: CASRAGTYGYTF.

V gene TRBV5-1 combines with J gene TRBJ2-1, with D perhaps TRBD1 (6 bases). Deletions cut 5 bases from V and 1 base from J, with 10 bases between. CDR3 size: 14 residues. Germline-derived CDR1 and CDR2 are SGHRS and YFSETQ. The CDR3 DNA sequence: TGCGCCAGCAGAACCCAGGGGTCCTACAATGAGCAGTTCTTC. Its translation: CASRTQGSYNEQFF.

The chain joins TRBV19 to TRBJ2-2; TRBD1 aligns across 11 bases. Trimming at V came to 5 bases and at J to 6 bases, leaving 8 bases not matched to a gene. The CDR3 covers 16 residues. Germline CDR1 is LNHDA and CDR2 is SQIVND (reference sequence). The CDR3 nucleotides are TGTGCCAGTAGTTTATCCGGGACAGGGGGTTCCGGGGAGCTGTTTTTT. It encodes CASSLSGTGGSGELFF.

V usage is TRBV7-9 and J usage is TRBJ2-1, with TRBD1 identical over 9 bases. Germline V gene lookup returns CDR1 SEHNR and CDR2 FQNEAQ (reference sequence). The CDR3 is 15 amino acids. After removal of 4 bases from V and 4 bases from J, the junction contained 5 bases not matched to a gene. CDR3 protein: CASSSDRGRYNEQFF. The CDR3 DNA sequence: TGTGCCAGCAGCTCGGACAGGGGCCGGTACAATGAGCAGTTCTTC.

This clone has only a few counts. CDR3 in amino acids: CAWSLGQVNSPLHF. The CDR3 nucleotides read TGTGCCTGGAGTCTGGGACAGGTGAATTCACCCCTCCACTTT. The V gene is TRBV30, the J gene TRBJ1-6; 8 nucleotides agree with TRBD1. This CDR3 spans 14 amino acids. Germline CDR1 GTSNPN, CDR2 SVGIG (reference sequence). V gave up 2 bases and J gave up 7 bases; unmatched junction bases: 4.

The V gene is TRBV11-2, the J gene TRBJ1-2; TRBD1 agrees at 7 bases. V lost 4 bases, J lost 4 bases, and 9 bases stayed unmatched. This CDR3 is built from 15 residues. The germline CDR1 and CDR2 sequences are SGHAT and FQNNGV. In DNA, the CDR3 is TGTGCCAGCAGCTCGAGGACAGGAAATCCCTATGGCTACACCTTC. Residues: CASSSRTGNPYGYTF. The variable domain in full, with the rest retrieved from reference TRBV11-2 and TRBJ1-2, is EAGVAQSPRYKIIEKRQSVAFWCNPISGHATLYWYQQILGQGPKLLIQFQNNGVVDDSQLPKDRFSAERLKGVDSTLKIQPAKLEDSAVYLCASSSRTGNPYGYTFGSGTRLTVV.

This sequence joins TRBV5-8 and TRBJ2-5; 7 nucleotides align to TRBD1. CDR3 length equals 15 residues. Germline lookup yields CDR1 SGHTS and CDR2 YDEGEE. Losses at the gene ends were 4 bases for V and 5 bases for J; bases not matched to a gene: 11. The CDR3 is CASSQNTGVLETQYF. The CDR3 region has the DNA TGTGCCAGCAGCCAAAACACAGGGGTATTGGAGACCCAGTACTTC.

The V gene is TRBV27, the J gene TRBJ1-2; D possibly corresponds to TRBD1 (5 bases). In germline, CDR1 is MNHEY, CDR2 SMNVEV (reference sequence). V was clipped by 11 bases and J by 6 bases, with 22 bases between them. CDR3 length equals 14 residues. The CDR3 loop reads CADFGETGVDGYTF. The CDR3 DNA reads as TGTGCCGACTTCGGAGAGACGGGGGTAGATGGCTACACCTTC.

This sequence joins TRBV7-9 and TRBJ1-2; D may be TRBD1 (5 bases). The CDR3 has 16 amino acids. Germline assignment: CDR1 SEHNR and CDR2 FQNEAQ (reference sequence). Trimming shortened V by 4 bases and J by 8 bases, and 23 bases separated the two germline ends. The CDR3 here is CASSSGGGNPLRGYTF. CDR3 in DNA: TGTGCCAGCAGCTCTGGGGGAGGGAATCCCCTCCGGGGCTACACCTTC.

The chain carries TRBV19 and TRBJ1-6, with D unresolved. Trimming removed 10 bases from V and 7 bases from J, with 20 bases in between. Germline lookup yields CDR1 LNHDA and CDR2 SQIVND (reference sequence). The CDR3 is made up of 15 amino acids. The CDR3 DNA follows: TGTGCCACCACCGGGCGGGGTTTGAGGAATTCACCCCTCCACTTT. Residues: CATTGRGLRNSPLHF.

This chain uses TRBV19 with TRBJ2-2; D perhaps matches TRBD2 (5 bases). From germline, CDR1 is LNHDA and CDR2 SQIVND (reference sequence). The CDR3 is made up of 14 amino acids. V shed 7 bases and J shed 4 bases, with 13 bases lying between them. CDR3 loop: CASTPTTRTGELFF. CDR3 coding DNA: TGTGCCAGTACTCCGACTACCCGCACCGGGGAGCTGTTTTTT.